The entry below describes one T cell receptor beta chain. Its binding antigen is unknown. No quality values exist for individual bases; no much larger clone is one base distant. TCRbeta CDR3 regions were amplified from genomic DNA using the immunoSEQ Assay, a bias-controlled multiplex PCR. As for how the authors treated the data: Within the assay, amplification of reference gene primers was used to estimate how many nucleated cells each sample contained. To quantify the absolute abundance of each unique TCRbeta CDR3 rearrangement, sequence reads were collapsed and filtered. For each sample, productive Simpson clonality was calculated as the square root of Simpson's diversity index over productive rearrangements. What TCRdb holds here is the immuneACCESS table cut down to in-frame rearrangements. Part of the clones is not present; checked against another copy, under half of the missing clones reflect an unresolved V gene, and the others are unexplained. The V and J calls and the clone size are those of that table, but D and trimming were determined from the DNA. This sample lists about 68,000 clones; roughly 80% were detected once. Roughly two fifths of the sample is taken by the ten largest.

The V end gives up 6 bases and the J end 7 bases, leaving 3 bases in the junction not matched to a gene. Including cysteine and phenylalanine, the CDR3 has 13 amino acids. The read is trimmed to its CDR3 DNA, 39 bases read in frame from base 1. Each collaborating institution followed its own protocols to collect whole blood in K2EDTA tubes. Collaborator samples were shipped for TCRbeta analysis as frozen whole blood, isolated PBMCs, or DNA extracted from either sample type. These data belong to a study of blood T cell repertoires in COVID-19 (TCRdb year 2020). Some background on the complete study: Collaborator samples came from the United States, Italy and Spain and covered acute and convalescent phases of COVID-19. The prospective study material was composed of cDNA or gDNA derived from T cells, B-cell-depleted T cells, or PBMCs. Subjects who had been exposed to COVID-19, were actively infected with it, or had recovered from it provided the deeply sampled blood TCRbeta repertoires that made up the dataset. The repertoires were released in a freely available public database intended as a resource for research on the immune response to SARS-CoV-2. A de-identified subject ID, COVID-19 status, age in years and sex were almost always included in the sample metadata. HLA class I and class II types, where available, came from metadata supplied by the sample provider rather than from assay-based typing. The samples were drawn from two sources: the first 160 participants of the ongoing ImmuneRACE study, and 1,254 subjects contributed by 6 global collaborators. General findings and caveats noted by the study authors: The quantity of clinical and demographic metadata differed by source and by participant and was supplied without curation.

The specimen was peripheral blood. This sequence uses TRBV12-3 or TRBV12-4 and TRBJ1-5, with 10 middle bases fitting TRBD1. This TCR was sampled from an elderly man with acute or convalescent COVID-19. The CDR3 is CASRGTGEQPQHF. The base sequence is TGTGCCAGCAGAGGGACAGGGGAACAGCCCCAGCATTTT.